This passage covers 19 T cell receptor beta chains from one sample sequenced in a study of blood T cells in healthy people across ages. Combining a sample-barcoded 5' primer with a J-beta primer mix, a second PCR ran for roughly 6 to 12 cycles. TCRdb ran MiXCR on the 5' RACE reads and lists one entry per CDR3 protein. The repertoire consists of more than 650,000 distinct CDR3 sequences, with approximately 53% occurring once and the leading ten covering about 42%. Sequenced: blood. The receptors here all came from a man older than 75 in good health.

This rearrangement joins TRBV5-6 to TRBJ2-7; 7 positions match TRBD2. The CDR3 contains 17 residues. V lost 4 bases, J lost 3 bases, and 16 bases stayed unmatched. From germline, CDR1 is SGHDT and CDR2 YYEEEE. CDR3 bases: TGTGCCAGCAGCGCGGGAACCACCGGGACTACCCTCTACGAGCAGTACTTC. Encoded protein: CASSAGTTGTTLYEQYF. The full variable domain, with the rest looked up from reference TRBV5-6 and TRBJ2-7, is DAGVTQSPTHLIKTRGQQVTLRCSPKSGHDTVSWYQQALGQGPQFIFQYYEEEERQRGNFPDRFSGHQFPNYSSELNVNALLLGDSALYLCASSAGTTGTTLYEQYFGPGTRLTVT.

The chain carries TRBV6-5 and TRBJ2-1; the D is unclear. This CDR3 has 14 amino acids. CDR1 MNHEY and CDR2 SVGAGI come from the germline V gene. Trimming removed 5 bases at V and 4 bases at J, with 12 bases between. CDR3 DNA sequence: TGTGCCAGCAGTCTAGACCCGTTTTACAATGAGCAGTTCTTC. Translation gives CASSLDPFYNEQFF.

This clonotype has just a few counts. This rearrangement joins TRBV5-1 to TRBJ2-1, with D perhaps matching TRBD2 (6 bases). V was clipped by 0 bases and J by 4 bases, with 11 bases between them. This CDR3 region has 15 residues. Germline values: CDR1 SGHRS, CDR2 YFSETQ. This CDR3 is CASSLGGIQYNEQFF. CDR3 bases: TGCGCCAGCAGCTTGGGCGGGATTCAATACAATGAGCAGTTCTTC.

The chain joins TRBV2 to TRBJ2-1; a possible D gene is TRBD2 (5 bases). Trimming removed 8 bases from V and 9 bases from J, with 14 bases in between. The CDR3 is 12 residues long. CDR1 is SNHLY and CDR2 is FYNNEI in the germline V gene. The CDR3 sequence: CASGVTRVEQFF. The CDR3, as DNA: TGTGCCAGCGGGGTTACGAGGGTTGAGCAGTTCTTC.

The chain recombines TRBV29-1 with TRBJ2-1, with TRBD1 matching over 9 bases. V trimming: 3 bases; J trimming: 4 bases; junction bases outside the gene matches: 7. CDR1 and CDR2 (germline): SQVTM, ANQGSEA. This CDR3 contains 15 residues. CDR3 residues: CSVDGDRGAYNEQFF. DNA of the CDR3: TGCAGCGTTGACGGAGACAGGGGGGCATACAATGAGCAGTTCTTC.

In its sample, this clonotype was seen a few times. The chain uses TRBV7-9 and TRBJ2-3, with 7 bases fitting TRBD2. After removal of 5 bases from V and 8 bases from J, the junction contained 13 bases not matched to a gene. Germline assignment: CDR1 SEHNR and CDR2 FQNEAQ (reference sequence). The CDR3 has 15 amino acids. CDR3 sequence: CASSPSGTGGGTQYF. The CDR3 nucleotides are TGTGCCAGCAGCCCGAGCGGGACTGGCGGTGGTACGCAGTATTTT. Drawing the rest from reference TRBV7-9 and TRBJ2-3, the complete variable domain is DTGVSQNPRHKITKRGQNVTFRCDPISEHNRLYWYRQTLGQGPEFLTYFQNEAQLEKSRLLSDRFSAERPKGSFSTLEIQRTEQGDSAMYLCASSPSGTGGGTQYFGPGTRLTVL.

V is TRBV6-2 or TRBV6-3 and J is TRBJ2-7; possibly TRBD1 or TRBD2 for D (5 bases each). V lost 3 bases and J lost 2, with 17 bases in between. The CDR3 spans 16 residues. The germline V gene encodes CDR1 MNHEY and CDR2 SVGEGT. The CDR3 coding sequence is TGTGCCAGCAGTTATGGTCGGACAAACGGGGCCTACGAGCAGTACTTC. Translating gives CASSYGRTNGAYEQYF.

The genes are TRBV5-1 and TRBJ2-1; 8 nucleotides align to TRBD1. Germline CDR1 is SGHRS and CDR2 is YFSETQ. J gave up 7 bases and V 4 bases, and 13 bases lay outside the gene matches. This CDR3 is built from 16 residues. Here the CDR3 reads CASSPQAGGGGNEQFF. The DNA for the CDR3 is TGCGCCAGCAGCCCTCAGGCAGGGGGCGGTGGAAATGAGCAGTTCTTC.

This clonotype was picked up many times. The chain uses TRBV28 and TRBJ1-2, with 8 bases identical to TRBD1. The CDR3 is 14 residues long. J lost 0 bases, V lost 6 bases, and 3 bases had no gene match. Germline V gene lookup returns CDR1 MDHEN and CDR2 SYDVKM. In DNA form, the CDR3 reads TGTGCCAGCAGCCGACAGGGGCCTAACTATGGCTACACCTTC. As protein: CASSRQGPNYGYTF.

The chain couples TRBV27 to TRBJ2-1; the D is unclear. Looked up from germline, CDR1 is MNHEY and CDR2 is SMNVEV (reference sequence). V lost 3 bases to trimming and J lost 4 bases, with 10 bases between them. The CDR3 sequence is 14 residues long. This CDR3 reads CASSLAAKYNEQFF. The CDR3 DNA is TGTGCCAGCAGTTTGGCAGCTAAATACAATGAGCAGTTCTTC.

The V and J genes are TRBV4-2 and TRBJ2-5; 10 bases are a match to TRBD2. Trimming removed 3 bases from V and 2 bases from J; junction bases left unmatched: 9. Germline-derived CDR1 and CDR2 are LGHNA and YNFKEQ. CDR3 length equals 17 residues. CDR3 in DNA: TGTGCCAGCAGCCAGTCCGGTGCTAGCGGGGGTCAAGAGACCCAGTACTTC. Residues: CASSQSGASGGQETQYF.

In its sample, this clonotype was seen once. The chain recombines TRBV6-1 with TRBJ2-1; the match to TRBD2 covers 8 bases. Germline CDR1 and CDR2: MNHNS and SASEGT. Germline trimming cut 0 bases from V and 8 bases from J; bases unmatched to any gene: 9. There are 16 residues in the CDR3. Here the CDR3 reads CASSEARTSWGDEQFF. CDR3 bases: TGTGCCAGCAGTGAAGCGCGGACTAGCTGGGGGGATGAGCAGTTCTTC.

The V and J genes are TRBV2 and TRBJ2-7; possible D gene TRBD2, 5 bases. Trimming took off 6 bases at V and 7 bases at J, with 37 bases between the two ends. Germline CDR1 reads SNHLY; CDR2 reads FYNNEI. CDR3 length equals 20 residues. As DNA, the CDR3 is TGTGCCAGCAGAGGGTGGAGGACGGTGGGATCCACGAGCTCCTACAATGAGCAGTACTTC. It codes for CASRGWRTVGSTSSYNEQYF. Full variable domain (missing parts from reference TRBV2 and TRBJ2-7): EPEVTQTPSHQVTQMGQEVILRCVPISNHLYFYWYRQILGQKVEFLVSFYNNEISEKSEIFDDQFSVERPDGSNFTLKIRSTKLEDSAMYFCASRGWRTVGSTSSYNEQYFGPGTRLTVT.

This clonotype was seen more than once but under ten times. The chain carries TRBV7-2 and TRBJ2-7, with D uncertain. Germline CDR1 reads SGHTA; CDR2 reads FQGNSA. Trimming removed 2 bases from V and 1 base from J, with 9 bases in between. This CDR3 spans 14 amino acids. In nucleotides, the CDR3 is TGTGCCAGCAGCTTAAAAGGGCAGTCCTACGAGCAGTACTTC. Protein sequence: CASSLKGQSYEQYF.

There are a few counts of this clonotype. The J gene is TRBJ2-3, the V gene TRBV6-5; tentative D call: TRBD2 (5 bases). CDR3 size: 15 residues. The V and J ends lost 5 bases and 2 bases respectively, with 14 bases between them. Germline V gives CDR1 MNHEY, CDR2 SVGAGI. The CDR3 sequence is CASSPWVSVTDTQYF. DNA of the CDR3: TGTGCCAGCAGTCCGTGGGTTAGCGTCACAGATACGCAGTATTTT.

With regard to this clonotype: Its ends do not fully match the called genes, so a read error is possible. The chain carries TRBV11-3 and TRBJ2-4; 11 nucleotides match TRBD1. CDR1 and CDR2 from the germline V gene are SGHNT and YENEEA. This CDR3 is built from 20 residues. CDR3 protein: CASSSSWDRGSRVAKNIRYF. As DNA, the CDR3 is TGTGCCAGCAGCTCAAGCTGGGACAGGGGGTCCCGAGTAGCCAAAAACATTCGGTACTTC.

The V and J genes are TRBV28 and TRBJ2-1; no clear D. V was cut by 11 bases and J by 4 bases, with 15 bases left in between. The CDR3 is 13 amino acids. CDR1 is MDHEN and CDR2 is SYDVKM in the germline V gene. The CDR3, as DNA: TGTGCCGCTGTGGGCAGGTTTTACAATGAGCAGTTCTTC. It encodes CAAVGRFYNEQFF.

The V gene is TRBV10-3, the J gene TRBJ2-6; 9 positions agree with TRBD1. The CDR3 spans 18 residues. Germline CDR1 and CDR2: ENHRY and SYGVKD. V shed 3 bases, J shed 2 bases, and the junction held 8 bases outside the gene matches. CDR3 amino acids: CAISEGQGSLAGANVLTF. As DNA, the CDR3 is TGTGCCATCAGTGAAGGACAGGGGAGTTTGGCTGGGGCCAACGTCCTGACTTTC.

As concerns this clonotype: Sequence at one end of the junction differs from germline and may be a read error. The chain links TRBV29-1 to TRBJ2-7; D gene uncertain. Germline CDR1 is SQVTM and CDR2 is ANQGSEA. This CDR3 spans 11 amino acids. This CDR3 is CSAARAYGQYF. The CDR3 DNA sequence: TGCAGCGCTGCCCGGGCCTACGGGCAGTACTTC.